The 21 T cell receptor beta chains below come from one sample, sequenced in a study of blood T cells in healthy people across ages. Using a J-beta primer mix together with a sample-barcoded 5' primer, a second PCR was run for roughly 7 to 12 cycles. TCRdb reprocessed the 5' RACE reads via MiXCR and lists one record per CDR3 protein. The sample lists approximately 1.5 million distinct CDR3 sequences; about 45% were seen once. Sample: blood. The receptors shown here come from a woman aged 18-29 years in good health.

The rearrangement links TRBV7-9 to TRBJ2-3; D is undetermined. CDR1 and CDR2 from the germline V gene are SEHNR and FQNEAQ (reference sequence). This CDR3 comprises 17 residues. Trimming cost V 5 bases and J 4 bases, with 22 bases left between them. The CDR3 is CASSPIGPAHTSDTQYF. In DNA form, the CDR3 reads TGTGCCAGCAGCCCCATTGGACCAGCCCACACATCAGATACGCAGTATTTT.

The V and J genes are TRBV28 and TRBJ2-5; 7 bases align to TRBD1. The CDR3 runs to 14 residues. Looked up from germline, CDR1 is MDHEN and CDR2 is SYDVKM. The ends lost 6 bases at V and 3 bases at J; junction bases unmatched: 7. Here the CDR3 reads CASRPSGGKETQYF. The DNA for the CDR3 is TGTGCCAGCAGACCGTCAGGGGGTAAAGAGACCCAGTACTTC.

This rearrangement joins TRBV29-1 to TRBJ1-2; D gene ambiguous. This CDR3 region has 14 residues. Trimming removed 4 bases from V and 7 bases from J, with 19 bases in between. CDR1 is SQVTM and CDR2 is ANQGSEA in the germline V gene. This chain's CDR3 is CSVGLEEPYGGYTF. The CDR3 DNA reads TGCAGCGTTGGTCTTGAGGAACCCTACGGTGGCTACACCTTC.

This clonotype was counted only a few times. The V and J genes are TRBV7-9 and TRBJ2-3, with D unclear. The CDR3 is 13 amino acids. Trimming took off 6 bases at V and 4 bases at J, with 11 bases between the two ends. Germline CDR1 SEHNR, CDR2 FQNEAQ (reference sequence). CDR3 region: CASRPFFPDTQYF. DNA for the CDR3: TGTGCCAGCAGACCATTTTTTCCAGATACGCAGTATTTT.

A few counts support this clonotype. This sequence joins TRBV12-3 or TRBV12-4 and TRBJ2-7, with 7 positions matching TRBD1. With V trimmed by 0 bases and J by 3 bases, 5 bases remained unmatched. The CDR3 loop spans 15 amino acids. The CDR3 spells CASSLAQGVYYEQYF. The CDR3 region has the DNA TGTGCCAGCAGTTTAGCGCAGGGGGTGTACTACGAGCAGTACTTC.

The chain is built from TRBV29-1 and TRBJ1-2; no clear D gene. Germline V gene data show CDR1 as SQVTM and CDR2 as ANQGSEA. Trimming pared 4 bases from V and 0 bases from J, leaving 9 bases between. This CDR3 spans 13 amino acids. As DNA, the CDR3 is TGCAGCGTTGTGCTCGGGGCTAACTATGGCTACACCTTC. Residues: CSVVLGANYGYTF.

This clonotype was counted ten times or more. This rearrangement joins TRBV10-3 to TRBJ2-7; D unresolved. V was shortened by 8 bases and J by 8 bases, with 16 bases between the two germline ends. Germline-derived CDR1 and CDR2 are ENHRY and SYGVKD. CDR3 length: 12 amino acids. The CDR3 coding sequence is TGTGCCATCGGGCCCCCTGGTTACCAGCAGTACTTC. It translates to CAIGPPGYQQYF.

As regards this clonotype: A much larger clone sits a single nucleotide away, making a read error possible. CDR3 sequence: CAGSQPGQNYGYTF. The CDR3 DNA reads as TGCGCCGGCAGCCAACCCGGACAGAACTATGGCTACACCTTC. V is TRBV4-1 and J is TRBJ1-2; tentatively, D is TRBD1 (6 bases). The length of the CDR3 is 14 residues. Looked up from germline, CDR1 is MGHRA and CDR2 is YSYEKL.

There are a few counts of this clonotype. V usage is TRBV10-3 and J usage is TRBJ2-5; D is perhaps TRBD2 (6 bases). The CDR3 has 14 residues. Looked up from germline, CDR1 is ENHRY and CDR2 is SYGVKD. V lost 10 bases, J lost 11 bases, and 26 bases lay in between. CDR3 in amino acids: CATSGVGERREQYF. CDR3 bases: TGTGCCACTTCTGGGGTGGGGGAAAGGAGGGAGCAGTACTTC.

The rearrangement joins TRBV20-1 to TRBJ1-5; no definite D call. This CDR3 contains 14 residues. Germline loops: CDR1 DFQATT, CDR2 SNEGSKA (reference sequence). V lost 6 bases and J lost 6, with 18 bases in between. The CDR3 coding sequence is TGCAGTGCAACAAAGCCGGGCAGGCTTCAGCCCCAGCATTTT. As protein: CSATKPGRLQPQHF.

This clonotype was observed at least ten times. It may be a read error: a sequence one base away is much more abundant. The V and J genes are TRBV20-1 and TRBJ1-1; TRBD1 matches 7 bases. V lost 6 bases to trimming and J lost 0 bases; unmatched junction nucleotides: 7. Germline lookup yields CDR1 DFQATT and CDR2 SNEGSKA (reference sequence). The CDR3 is made up of 14 amino acids. As DNA, the CDR3 is TGCAGTGCAAAAGACAGGGATGTGAACACTGAAGCTTTCTTT. Residues: CSAKDRDVNTEAFF.

The chain uses TRBV5-1 and TRBJ2-1; 13 nucleotides agree with TRBD2. From germline, CDR1 is SGHRS and CDR2 YFSETQ. Trimming at V came to 3 bases and at J to 1 base, leaving 7 bases not matched to a gene. There are 18 residues in the CDR3. The CDR3 region is CASSSKLAGGPSYNEQFF. DNA for the CDR3: TGCGCCAGCAGCTCAAAACTAGCGGGGGGGCCTTCCTACAATGAGCAGTTCTTC. The full variable domain, in which reference TRBV5-1 and TRBJ2-1 provide the parts outside the CDR3, is KAGVTQTPRYLIKTRGQQVTLSCSPISGHRSVSWYQQTPGQGLQFLFEYFSETQRNKGNFPGRFSGRQFSNSRSEMNVSTLELGDSALYLCASSSKLAGGPSYNEQFFGPGTRLTVL.

Regarding this clonotype: One base away lies a much larger clone, so this may be a sequencing read error. The CDR3 loop is CASRPGFSSYEQYF. Written as DNA, the CDR3 is TGCGCCAGCAGACCCGGCTTTAGCTCCTACGAGCAGTACTTC. V usage is TRBV4-3 and J usage is TRBJ2-7; D remains unclear. The CDR3 has 14 amino acids. V lost 6 bases and J lost 0, with 12 bases in between. The germline V gene encodes CDR1 LGHNA and CDR2 YSLEER.

This clonotype was observed a handful of times. The chain couples TRBV20-1 to TRBJ2-1; 10 bases are shared with TRBD2. V lost 0 bases to trimming and J lost 7 bases; unmatched junction nucleotides: 9. CDR1 is DFQATT and CDR2 is SNEGSKA in the germline V gene (reference sequence). CDR3 length equals 16 residues. The CDR3 sequence is CSARDLSGRALNEQFF. In nucleotides, the CDR3 is TGCAGTGCTAGAGATCTGAGCGGGAGGGCCTTGAATGAGCAGTTCTTC.

As regards this clonotype: Sequence at one end of the junction differs from germline and may be a read error. This rearrangement joins TRBV12-3 or TRBV12-4 to TRBJ2-5, with D perhaps TRBD1 (6 bases). The DNA matches TRBJ2-7 better at its end, which makes the J call doubtful. The CDR3 runs to 16 residues. CDR3 coding DNA: TGTACCAGCAGTCCACCCGGGACATCGGTACCCTACGAGCAGTACTTC. This sequence encodes CTSSPPGTSVPYEQYF.

This clonotype was picked up a small number of times. The gene calls are TRBV7-9 and TRBJ2-7, with 8 bases fitting TRBD1. The trim removed 3 bases at V and 2 bases at J, leaving 18 bases unmatched. The CDR3 has 19 residues. Germline loops: CDR1 SEHNR, CDR2 FQNEAQ (reference sequence). DNA for the CDR3: TGTGCCAGCAGCTTTTTTCTGGGTGGACCGGGACAGGTAACCTACGAGCAGTACTTC. As protein: CASSFFLGGPGQVTYEQYF.

This rearrangement joins TRBV12-5 to TRBJ2-1; D ambiguous. The germline V gene encodes CDR1 LGHNT and CDR2 FRNRAP. Trimming cost V 3 bases and J 3 bases, with 3 bases left between them. The CDR3 spans 12 residues. Here the CDR3 reads CASGFDYNEQFF. CDR3 nucleotides: TGTGCTAGTGGTTTTGACTACAATGAGCAGTTCTTC.

This clonotype was found a few times. The V gene is TRBV12-3 or TRBV12-4, the J gene TRBJ2-1; tentatively, D is TRBD1 or TRBD2 (5 bases each). With 6 bases removed from V and 0 bases from J, the gap between germline ends came to 15 bases. The CDR3 contains 16 residues. The CDR3 reads CASRPGWGSSYNEQFF. The CDR3 DNA sequence: TGTGCCAGCAGGCCCGGTTGGGGGAGCTCCTACAATGAGCAGTTCTTC.

This clonotype was seen a handful of times. V gene TRBV18 combines with J gene TRBJ2-3; 7 bases are shared with TRBD2. After removal of 1 base from V and 0 bases from J, the junction contained 4 bases not matched to a gene. The CDR3 is 16 residues long. Germline V gene data show CDR1 as KGHSH and CDR2 as LQKENI. Here the CDR3 DNA reads TGTGCCAGCTCACCACGAGCGGGATTAAGCACAGATACGCAGTATTTT. Translation: CASSPRAGLSTDTQYF.

The V gene is TRBV6-5, the J gene TRBJ2-7, with D perhaps matching TRBD2 (6 bases). The J call could be wrong; TRBJ2-5 is a better fit for the DNA end. Germline V gene sequence: CDR1 MNHEY, CDR2 SVGAGI. The length of the CDR3 is 13 residues. In DNA, the CDR3 is TGTGCCAGCAGTGACGTGGAGGGCGAGACCCAGTACTTC. Translating it yields CASSDVEGETQYF.

Many counts were recorded for this clonotype. The chain combines TRBV2 with TRBJ2-1, with 9 bases lining up with TRBD2. V lost 9 bases to trimming and J lost 4 bases; unmatched junction nucleotides: 4. Germline CDR1 and CDR2: SNHLY and FYNNEI. The CDR3 runs to 13 residues. This CDR3 is CARGTSLYNEQFF. The CDR3 nucleotides read TGTGCCAGGGGGACTAGCCTTTACAATGAGCAGTTCTTC.